This entry describes one TCR beta chain. V trimming: 1 base; J trimming: 6 bases; junction bases outside the gene matches: 4. The CDR3 is 15 residues long. CDR1 and CDR2 (germline): KGHDR, SFDVKD. Original processing methods: The assay estimated nucleated cells by amplifying reference gene primers. Measured with immunoSEQ multiplex PCR; TCRdb has only the in-frame clones, and not every one. Clone size and V and J calls were adopted from that table, with D and trimming inferred from the DNA. The profile shows fewer than 250,000 clones, roughly 86% of them singletons. The data were obtained in a study of blood T cell repertoires in COVID-19. About the research overall: In each case, the material was cDNA or gDNA derived from T cells, B-cell-depleted T cells, or PBMCs.

This receptor was identified in a woman in her forties or fifties with active or convalescent COVID-19. V usage is TRBV24-1 and J usage is TRBJ2-2, with 7 bases matching TRBD1. The sequenced sample was peripheral blood. The CDR3: CATSDLGQGAGELFF. CDR3 bases: TGTGCCACCAGTGATTTAGGGCAGGGGGCCGGGGAGCTGTTTTTT.